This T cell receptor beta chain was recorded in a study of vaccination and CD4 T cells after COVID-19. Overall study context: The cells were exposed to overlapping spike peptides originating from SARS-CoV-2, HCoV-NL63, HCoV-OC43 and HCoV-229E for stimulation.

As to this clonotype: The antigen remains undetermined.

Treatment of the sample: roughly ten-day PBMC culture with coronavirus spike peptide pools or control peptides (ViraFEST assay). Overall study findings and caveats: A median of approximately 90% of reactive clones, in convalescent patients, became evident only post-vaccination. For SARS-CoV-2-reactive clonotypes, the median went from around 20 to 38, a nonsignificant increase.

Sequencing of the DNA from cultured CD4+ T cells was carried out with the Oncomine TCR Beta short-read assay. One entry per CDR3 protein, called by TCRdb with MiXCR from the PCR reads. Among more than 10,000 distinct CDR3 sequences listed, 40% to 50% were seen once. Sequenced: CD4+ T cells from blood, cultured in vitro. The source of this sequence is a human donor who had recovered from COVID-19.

The CDR3 DNA is TGTGCCAGCAGCCAAGTTGGGGCCTACAATGAGCAGTTCTTC. Its protein product is CASSQVGAYNEQFF. This chain joins TRBV4-2 and TRBJ2-1; unclear D gene. V lost 1 base to trimming and J lost 2 bases, with 6 bases between them. The germline V gene encodes CDR1 LGHNA and CDR2 YNFKEQ. There are 14 residues in the CDR3.